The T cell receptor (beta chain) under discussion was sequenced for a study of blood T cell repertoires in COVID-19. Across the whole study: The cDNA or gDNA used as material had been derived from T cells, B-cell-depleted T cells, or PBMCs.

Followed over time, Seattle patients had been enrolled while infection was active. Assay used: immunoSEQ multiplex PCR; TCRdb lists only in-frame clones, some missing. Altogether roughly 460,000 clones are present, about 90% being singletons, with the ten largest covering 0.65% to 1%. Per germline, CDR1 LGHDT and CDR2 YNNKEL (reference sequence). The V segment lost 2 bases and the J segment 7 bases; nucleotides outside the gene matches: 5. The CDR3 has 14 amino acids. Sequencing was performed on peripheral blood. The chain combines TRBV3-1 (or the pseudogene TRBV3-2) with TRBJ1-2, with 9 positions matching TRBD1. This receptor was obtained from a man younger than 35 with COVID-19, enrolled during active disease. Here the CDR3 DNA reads TGTGCCAGCAGCCAACCGGACAGGGGAGGTGGCTACACCTTC. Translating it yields CASSQPDRGGGYTF.